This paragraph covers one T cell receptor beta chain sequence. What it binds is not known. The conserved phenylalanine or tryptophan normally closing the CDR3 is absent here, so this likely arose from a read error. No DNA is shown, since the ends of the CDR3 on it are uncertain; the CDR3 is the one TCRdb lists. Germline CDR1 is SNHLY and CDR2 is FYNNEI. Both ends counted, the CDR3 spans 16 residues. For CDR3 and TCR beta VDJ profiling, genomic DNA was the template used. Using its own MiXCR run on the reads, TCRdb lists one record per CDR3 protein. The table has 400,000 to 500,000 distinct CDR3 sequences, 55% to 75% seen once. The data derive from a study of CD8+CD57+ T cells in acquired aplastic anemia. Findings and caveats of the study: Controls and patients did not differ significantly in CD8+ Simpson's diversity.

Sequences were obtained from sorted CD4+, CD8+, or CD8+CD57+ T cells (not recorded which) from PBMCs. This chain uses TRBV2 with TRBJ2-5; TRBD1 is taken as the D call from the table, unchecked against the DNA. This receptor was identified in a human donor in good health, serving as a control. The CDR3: CASSPDRVGTGELFFG.